Below are 4 T cell receptor beta chains sequenced from a single sample in a study of shared clonotypes between healthy human individuals. Here immunoSEQ multiplex PCR was the method, and the copy in TCRdb shows in-frame clones only, minus some. The data contain 1,400,000 or so clones, approximately 98.5% of them seen just once; the ten biggest clones take up under 0.45%. Sequencing input: naive CD4+ T cells sorted from blood. Subset here: CD45RA+ positively selected. The source is a man aged 25 to 45 in good health.

The chain carries TRBV2 and TRBJ2-2, with TRBD1 as a possible D gene (5 bases). This CDR3 has 14 residues. The germline CDR1 and CDR2 sequences are SNHLY and FYNNEI. Trimming removed 4 bases from V and 5 bases from J, with 11 bases in between. The CDR3 loop reads CASSAGQLTGELFF. As DNA, the CDR3 is TGTGCCAGCAGTGCAGGGCAGTTAACCGGGGAGCTGTTTTTT.

This chain connects TRBV28 to TRBJ1-5; TRBD1 agrees at 8 bases. The germline V gene encodes CDR1 MDHEN and CDR2 SYDVKM. V was clipped by 6 bases and J by 3 bases; unmatched bases: 7. The CDR3 has 15 residues. CDR3 protein: CASRADRGNNQPQHF. The CDR3 bases are TGTGCCAGCAGAGCTGACAGGGGCAACAATCAGCCCCAGCATTTT.

The V call is TRBV10-3, the J call TRBJ2-2; TRBD2 is a possible D gene (6 bases). Between the trimmed V and J ends, which lost 7 bases and 6 bases, there was a span of 12 bases. The CDR3 length is 13 residues. Germline V CDR1 and CDR2: ENHRY, SYGVKD. Written as DNA, the CDR3 is TGTGCCATCACAGGGACTTCCCCCGGGGAGCTGTTTTTT. Encoded protein: CAITGTSPGELFF.

This rearrangement joins TRBV5-3 to TRBJ1-5; D is unclear. TRBV5-3 is assigned to the ORF class and has an uncertain function. The germline V and J ends were trimmed by 0 bases and 7 bases, with 5 bases remaining between them. The CDR3 is 12 residues long. The DNA for the CDR3 is TGTGCCAGAAGCTTGGGGAAGCAGCCCCAGCATTTT. The encoded protein is CARSLGKQPQHF.